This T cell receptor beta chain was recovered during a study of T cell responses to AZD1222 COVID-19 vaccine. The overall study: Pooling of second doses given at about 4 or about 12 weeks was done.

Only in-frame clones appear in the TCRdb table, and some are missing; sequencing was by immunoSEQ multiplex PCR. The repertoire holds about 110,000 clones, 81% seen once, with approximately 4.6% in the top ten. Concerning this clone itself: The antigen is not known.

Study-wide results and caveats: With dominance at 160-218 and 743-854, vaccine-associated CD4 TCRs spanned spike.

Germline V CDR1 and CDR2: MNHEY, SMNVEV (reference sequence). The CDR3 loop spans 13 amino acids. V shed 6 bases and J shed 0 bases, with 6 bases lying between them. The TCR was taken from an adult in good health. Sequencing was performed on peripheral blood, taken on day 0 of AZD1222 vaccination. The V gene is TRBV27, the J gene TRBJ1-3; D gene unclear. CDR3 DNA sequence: TGTGCCAGCAGGGCGAGCTCTGGAAACACCATATATTTT. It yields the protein CASRASSGNTIYF.